This TCR beta chain was documented in a study of early T cells in non-severe SARS-CoV-2 infection. Study information: The input, bulk RNA from unsorted whole blood, was sequenced, and chains were unpaired.

CDR1 and CDR2 (germline): SEHNR, FQNEAQ (reference sequence). The V gene lost 3 bases and the J gene lost 3 bases, with 11 bases spanning the gap. The CDR3 spans 14 residues. Tagging with unique molecular identifiers was applied to individual cDNA molecules. TCRdb recomputed calls from the 5' RACE reads with MiXCR, one row per CDR3 protein. The data show tens of thousands of distinct CDR3 sequences, under 7.5% seen once. In regard to this clonotype: Since the CDR3 does not end with the conserved phenylalanine or tryptophan, this likely comes from a read error.

The receptor comes from an adult who was a healthcare worker with PCR-confirmed SARS-CoV-2 infection or an uninfected control (not recorded which). This sequence joins TRBV7-9 and TRBJ2-5, with a possible D match to TRBD1 (6 bases). Sequenced material: whole blood. The CDR3 here is CASSFFQGKETQYL. In DNA form, the CDR3 reads TGTGCCAGCAGCTTCTTCCAGGGGAAAGAGACCCAGTACCTC.